Included here is one T cell receptor (beta chain) sequence, with context. Original handling: Reference gene primer amplification in the assay estimated nucleated cell counts. Using immunoSEQ multiplex PCR, the repertoire was profiled, and TCRdb retains in-frame clones only, with some absent. That table supplies the V and J calls and clone size; D and trimming were determined from the DNA. The repertoire includes some 42,000 clones, over 75% of them detected once, and just under 9% sits in the top ten. This entry belongs to a study of blood T cell repertoires in COVID-19. Study details: COVID-19 samples from acute and convalescent phases originated in the United States, Italy and Spain. T cells, B-cell-depleted T cells, or PBMCs supplied cDNA or gDNA.

CDR1 and CDR2 from the germline V gene are SGHTA and FQGTGA. The CDR3 extends over 15 amino acids. The V and J ends lost 3 bases and 4 bases, in that order; junction bases with no gene match: 4. Input material: peripheral blood. This receptor was identified in a man aged 30-40 years with active or convalescent COVID-19. The chain is built from TRBV7-3 and TRBJ2-3; 10 nucleotides agree with TRBD1. For the CDR3, the DNA is TGTGCCAGCAGCTTCGACAGGGGGCGAGCAGATACGCAGTATTTT. Protein product: CASSFDRGRADTQYF. The entire variable domain, with the rest obtained from reference TRBV7-3 and TRBJ2-3, is as follows: GAGVSQTPSNKVTEKGKYVELRCDPISGHTALYWYRQSLGQGPEFLIYFQGTGAADDSGLPNDRFFAVRPEGSVSTLKIQRTERGDSAVYLCASSFDRGRADTQYFGPGTRLTVL.